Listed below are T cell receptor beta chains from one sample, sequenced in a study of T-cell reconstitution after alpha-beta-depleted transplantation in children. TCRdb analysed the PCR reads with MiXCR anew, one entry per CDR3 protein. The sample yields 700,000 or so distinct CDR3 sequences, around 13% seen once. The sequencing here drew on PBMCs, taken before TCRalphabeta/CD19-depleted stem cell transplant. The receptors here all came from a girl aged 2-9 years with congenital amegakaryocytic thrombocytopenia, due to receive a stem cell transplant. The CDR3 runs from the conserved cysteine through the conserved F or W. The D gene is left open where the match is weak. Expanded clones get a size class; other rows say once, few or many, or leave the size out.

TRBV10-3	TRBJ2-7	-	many	CAISEPGGEEQYF	TGTGCCATCAGTGAGCCAGGGGGGGAAGAGCAGTACTTC
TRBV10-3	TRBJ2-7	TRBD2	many	CAIGLAGGTYEQYF	TGTGCCATTGGACTAGCGGGAGGGACTTACGAGCAGTACTTC
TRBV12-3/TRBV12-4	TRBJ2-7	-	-	CASSLAGGRAYEQYF	TGTGCCAGCAGTTTGGCAGGGGGGAGGGCATACGAGCAGTACTTC
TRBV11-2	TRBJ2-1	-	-	CASSPAAPFYNEQFF	TGTGCCAGCAGCCCAGCGGCCCCTTTCTACAATGAGCAGTTCTTC
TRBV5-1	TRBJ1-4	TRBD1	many	CASSLELTGGEKLFF	TGCGCCAGCAGCTTGGAGTTGACAGGGGGTGAAAAACTGTTTTTT
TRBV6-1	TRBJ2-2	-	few	CASSPPALSGGELFF	TGTGCCAGCAGTCCGCCGGCCCTCTCTGGGGGGGAGCTGTTTTTT
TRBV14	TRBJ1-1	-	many	CASSRPSVNTEAFF	TGTGCCAGCAGCCGGCCAAGCGTGAACACTGAAGCTTTCTTT
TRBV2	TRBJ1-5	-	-	CASSPRGTGNQPQHF	TGTGCCAGCAGTCCCCGGGGGACGGGGAATCAGCCCCAGCATTTT
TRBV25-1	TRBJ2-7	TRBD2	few	CASASGLYEQYF	TGTGCTTCGGCTAGCGGCTTATACGAGCAGTACTTC
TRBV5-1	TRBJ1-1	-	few	CASSLVGSTEAFF	TGCGCCAGCAGCTTGGTGGGGAGCACTGAAGCTTTCTTT
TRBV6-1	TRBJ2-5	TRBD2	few	CASRGPYGLAVQETQYF	TGTGCCAGCAGAGGGCCTTATGGGCTAGCGGTGCAAGAGACCCAGTACTTC
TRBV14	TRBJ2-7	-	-	CASSRDLPHEQYF	TGTGCCAGCAGCCGGGACCTCCCCCACGAGCAGTACTTC
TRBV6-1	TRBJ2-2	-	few	CASRGPTHGELFF	TGTGCCAGCCGGGGGCCGACCCACGGGGAGCTGTTTTTT
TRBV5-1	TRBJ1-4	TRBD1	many	CASSAGTVGLLEKLFF	TGCGCCAGCAGCGCAGGGACAGTTGGTTTATTGGAAAAACTGTTTTTT
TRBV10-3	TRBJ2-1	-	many	CAFSSGADNEQFF	TGTGCCTTTAGTTCGGGGGCGGACAATGAGCAGTTCTTC
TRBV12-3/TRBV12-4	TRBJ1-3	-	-	CASSFDVNTIYF	TGTGCCAGCAGTTTCGACGTAAACACCATATATTTT
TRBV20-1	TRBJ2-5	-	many	CSARHLDSPMAQYF	TGCAGTGCTAGACATTTGGACAGTCCCATGGCCCAGTACTTC
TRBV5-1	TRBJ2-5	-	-	CASSLTGHQETQYF	TGCGCCAGCAGCTTGACGGGGCATCAAGAGACCCAGTACTTC
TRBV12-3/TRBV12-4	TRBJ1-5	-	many	CASRGYSNQPQHF	TGTGCCAGCAGGGGATATAGCAATCAGCCCCAGCATTTT
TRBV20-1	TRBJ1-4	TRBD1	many	CSASGTGDEKLFF	TGCAGTGCCTCAGGGACAGGCGATGAAAAACTGTTTTTT
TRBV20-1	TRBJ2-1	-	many	CSAERMSDEQFF	TGCAGTGCTGAGAGAATGAGCGATGAGCAGTTCTTC
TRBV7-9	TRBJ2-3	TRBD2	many	CASSLARGRLAGGADTQYF	TGTGCCAGCAGCTTAGCACGGGGGAGACTAGCGGGAGGAGCAGATACGCAGTATTTT
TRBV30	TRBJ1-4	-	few	CAWSDEPGEKLFF	TGTGCCTGGAGTGATGAGCCGGGTGAAAAACTGTTTTTT
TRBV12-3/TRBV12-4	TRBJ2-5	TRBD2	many	CASSGLAGRMETQYF	TGTGCCAGCAGTGGTCTAGCGGGGAGAATGGAGACCCAGTACTTC
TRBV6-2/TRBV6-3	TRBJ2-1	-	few	CASSRAGFEVVEQFF	TGTGCCAGCAGCCGGGCGGGTTTTGAGGTAGTTGAGCAGTTCTTC
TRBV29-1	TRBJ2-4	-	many	CSVGLRDIQYF	TGCAGCGTTGGCCTACGAGACATTCAGTACTTC
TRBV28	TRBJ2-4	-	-	CASSFGAGTLAKNIQYF	TGTGCCAGCAGTTTTGGGGCAGGAACACTAGCCAAAAACATTCAGTACTTC
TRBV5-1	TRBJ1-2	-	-	CASSLGPRDPGYTF	TGCGCCAGCAGCTTGGGGCCACGGGATCCTGGCTACACCTTC
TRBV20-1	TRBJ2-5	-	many	CSAGGNRETQYF	TGCAGTGCTGGGGGGAATCGGGAGACCCAGTACTTC
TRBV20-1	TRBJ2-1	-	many	CSAREFDASYNEQFF	TGCAGTGCTAGGGAATTCGACGCCTCCTACAATGAGCAGTTCTTC
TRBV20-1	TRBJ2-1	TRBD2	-	CSARLFSGGAYNEQFF	TGCAGTGCTAGACTGTTTTCCGGGGGGGCCTACAATGAGCAGTTCTTC
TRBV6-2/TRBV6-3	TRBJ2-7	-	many	CASSYSAPGPYEQYF	TGTGCCAGCAGTTACTCCGCCCCAGGGCCCTACGAGCAGTACTTC
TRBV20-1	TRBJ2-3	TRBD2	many	CSADLGLAGVIDTQYF	TGCAGTGCGGACCTAGGGCTAGCGGGAGTCATAGATACGCAGTATTTT
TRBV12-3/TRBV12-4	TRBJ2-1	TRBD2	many	CASGAVTSGYEQFF	TGTGCCTCAGGGGCCGTGACTAGCGGCTATGAGCAGTTCTTC
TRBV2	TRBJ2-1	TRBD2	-	CASSSSGLAGGRDYNEQFF	TGTGCCAGCAGCTCGTCGGGACTAGCGGGAGGGCGGGATTACAATGAGCAGTTCTTC
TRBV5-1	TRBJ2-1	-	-	CASSLVGRFVDEQFF	TGCGCCAGCAGCTTGGTAGGGAGGTTTGTTGATGAGCAGTTCTTC
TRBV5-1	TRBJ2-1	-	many	CASRIYNEQFF	TGCGCCAGCAGGATATACAATGAGCAGTTCTTC
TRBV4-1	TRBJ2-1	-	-	CASSQRGASSTNNEQFF	TGCGCCAGCAGCCAAAGGGGGGCTTCGAGTACCAACAATGAGCAGTTCTTC
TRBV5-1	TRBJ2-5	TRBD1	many	CASSLDRGGAETQYF	TGCGCCAGCAGCTTGGACCGAGGGGGCGCGGAGACCCAGTACTTC
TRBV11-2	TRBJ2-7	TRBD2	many	CASGTSGSYEQYF	TGTGCCAGCGGAACTAGCGGGTCCTACGAGCAGTACTTC
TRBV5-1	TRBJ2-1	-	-	CASSYYSLGGEQFF	TGCGCCAGCAGCTATTACTCCTTGGGAGGTGAGCAGTTCTTC
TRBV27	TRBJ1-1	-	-	CASSLTPRGSEAFF	TGTGCCAGCAGTTTAACCCCACGGGGTAGTGAAGCTTTCTTT
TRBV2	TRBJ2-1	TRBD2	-	CASSEFAGGPFTGEQFF	TGTGCCAGCAGTGAATTTGCGGGAGGGCCCTTTACTGGTGAGCAGTTCTTC
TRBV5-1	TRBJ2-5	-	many	CASSVGSGETQYF	TGCGCCAGCAGCGTGGGCTCAGGAGAGACCCAGTACTTC
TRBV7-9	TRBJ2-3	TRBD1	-	CASSSTGAGIDTQYF	TGTGCCAGCAGCTCAACAGGGGCAGGAATAGATACGCAGTATTTT
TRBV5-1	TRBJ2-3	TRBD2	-	CASSTFLAATDTQYF	TGCGCCAGCAGCACCTTCCTAGCGGCCACAGATACGCAGTATTTT
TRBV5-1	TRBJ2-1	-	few	CASSPGPALNEQFF	TGCGCCAGCAGCCCGGGCCCAGCCCTAAATGAGCAGTTCTTC
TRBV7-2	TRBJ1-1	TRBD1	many	CASSLLTGSDTEAFF	TGTGCCAGCAGCCTCTTGACAGGGTCTGACACTGAAGCTTTCTTT
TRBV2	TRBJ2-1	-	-	CASSLRNYGRREQFF	TGTGCCAGCAGTTTACGGAACTACGGGAGACGAGAGCAGTTCTTC
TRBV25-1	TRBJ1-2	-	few	CASSERFGGLGYGYTF	TGTGCCAGCAGTGAGCGGTTCGGGGGATTGGGGTATGGCTACACCTTC
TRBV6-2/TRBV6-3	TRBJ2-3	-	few	CASRVSGSYTDTQYF	TGTGCCAGCAGGGTGAGCGGGTCCTACACAGATACGCAGTATTTT
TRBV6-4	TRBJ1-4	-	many	CASSDPTTGDRNEKLFF	TGTGCCAGCAGTGACCCCACAACGGGGGACCGCAATGAAAAACTGTTTTTT
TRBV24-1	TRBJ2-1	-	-	CATSEPGLYNEQFF	TGTGCCACCAGTGAACCCGGACTGTACAATGAGCAGTTCTTC
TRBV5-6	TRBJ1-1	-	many	CASSSSAEYGTEAFF	TGTGCCAGCAGCTCCTCGGCCGAATATGGGACTGAAGCTTTCTTT
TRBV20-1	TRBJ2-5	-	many	CSARGSLEVETQYF	TGCAGTGCTAGAGGCAGCTTAGAGGTGGAGACCCAGTACTTC
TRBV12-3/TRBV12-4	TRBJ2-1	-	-	CASSLPVFDEQFF	TGTGCCAGCAGTTTGCCCGTATTTGATGAGCAGTTCTTC
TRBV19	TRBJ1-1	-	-	CASSIGRLNTEAFF	TGTGCCAGTAGTATAGGTCGGCTGAACACTGAAGCTTTCTTT
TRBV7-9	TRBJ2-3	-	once	CASSAPSGTSTTDTQYF	TGTGCCAGCAGCGCGCCGAGCGGAACCTCGACCACAGATACGCAGTATTTT
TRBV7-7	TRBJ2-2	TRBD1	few	CASSPRQGWNTGELFF	TGTGCCAGCAGCCCCCGACAGGGCTGGAACACCGGGGAGCTGTTTTTT